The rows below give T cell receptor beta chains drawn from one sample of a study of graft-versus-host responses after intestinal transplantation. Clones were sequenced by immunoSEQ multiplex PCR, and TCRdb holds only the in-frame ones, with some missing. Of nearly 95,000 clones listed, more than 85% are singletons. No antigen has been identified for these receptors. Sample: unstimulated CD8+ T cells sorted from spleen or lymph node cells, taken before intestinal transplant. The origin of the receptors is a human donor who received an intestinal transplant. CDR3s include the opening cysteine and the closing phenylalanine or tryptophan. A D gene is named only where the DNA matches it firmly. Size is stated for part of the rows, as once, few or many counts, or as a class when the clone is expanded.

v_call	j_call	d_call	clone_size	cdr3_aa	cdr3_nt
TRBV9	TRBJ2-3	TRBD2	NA	CASSVGGGGITDTQYF	TGTGCCAGCAGCGTAGGCGGCGGGGGGATCACAGATACGCAGTATTTT
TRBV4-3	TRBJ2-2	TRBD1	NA	CASSQEGTGDFTGELFF	TGCGCCAGCAGCCAAGAGGGGACAGGGGATTTCACCGGGGAGCTGTTTTTT
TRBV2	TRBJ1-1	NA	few	CASSEREEAFF	TGTGCCAGCAGTGAAAGAGAAGAAGCTTTCTTT
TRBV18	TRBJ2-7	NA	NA	CASSPPRGGPYEQYF	TGTGCCAGCTCACCACCGAGGGGGGGCCCCTACGAGCAGTACTTC
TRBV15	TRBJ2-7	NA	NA	CATSRGTVGDEQYF	TGTGCCACCAGCAGAGGGACAGTTGGGGACGAGCAGTACTTC
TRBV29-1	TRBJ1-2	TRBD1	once	CSVEGGTGGATNYGYTF	TGCAGCGTTGAAGGTGGGACAGGGGGTGCTACTAACTATGGCTACACCTTC
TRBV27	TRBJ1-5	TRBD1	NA	CASSQFQGDSNQPQHF	TGTGCCAGCAGCCAATTTCAGGGGGATAGCAATCAGCCCCAGCATTTT
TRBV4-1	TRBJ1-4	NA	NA	CASSHSIREKLFF	TGCGCCAGCAGCCATTCCATCCGGGAAAAACTGTTTTTT
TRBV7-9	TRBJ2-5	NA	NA	CASSLDMKQETQYF	TGTGCCAGCAGCTTAGACATGAAGCAAGAGACCCAGTACTTC
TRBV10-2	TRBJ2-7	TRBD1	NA	CASMTPGQGYEQYF	TGCGCCAGCATGACCCCGGGACAGGGTTACGAGCAGTACTTC
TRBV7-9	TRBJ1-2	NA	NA	CASSLGGGRPHYGYTF	TGTGCCAGCAGCCTAGGGGGAGGCAGACCTCACTATGGCTACACCTTC
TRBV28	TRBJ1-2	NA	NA	CASSRPDNRLNYGYTF	TGTGCCAGCAGCCGGCCAGACAACAGGCTTAACTATGGCTACACCTTC
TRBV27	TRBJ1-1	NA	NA	CASAGHGAEAFF	TGTGCCAGCGCGGGGCATGGTGCTGAAGCTTTCTTT
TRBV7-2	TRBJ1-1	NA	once	CASSLAGNTEAFF	TGTGCCAGCAGCTTAGCCGGGAACACTGAAGCTTTCTTT
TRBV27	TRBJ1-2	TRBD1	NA	CASSNPGTGGFYGYTF	TGTGCCAGCAGTAACCCGGGGACAGGGGGTTTCTATGGCTACACCTTC